A single sample is the source of the 7 T cell receptor beta chains below, sequenced in a study of OX40 agonist ivuxolimab in advanced cancers. The repertoire was sequenced with immunoSEQ multiplex PCR; TCRdb's copy has only in-frame clones and lacks some. The sample includes under 140,000 clones, roughly 89% of them seen just once. Sequenced here: CD4+ or CD8+ T cells sorted from blood, sampled in a trial of the OX40 agonist ivuxolimab. The source of these receptors is an adult with an advanced solid tumor such as melanoma, head and neck, liver or kidney cancer.

The chain is built from TRBV5-1 and TRBJ1-3; no definite D call. Germline CDR1 reads SGHRS; CDR2 reads YFSETQ. Trimming cost V 0 bases and J 0 bases, with 7 bases left between them. The CDR3 spans 15 residues. CDR3 coding DNA: TGCGCCAGCAGCTTGGAACGGAGCTCTGGAAACACCATATATTTT. The encoded protein is CASSLERSSGNTIYF.

CDR3 sequence reads: CASSYGGVWNTGELFF. CDR3 bases: TGTGCCAGCAGTTACGGGGGAGTTTGGAACACCGGGGAGCTGTTTTTT. The chain uses TRBV6-5 and TRBJ2-2; D may be TRBD1 or TRBD2 (5 bases each). The germline CDR1 and CDR2 sequences are MNHEY and SVGAGI. CDR3 length: 16 residues. V was trimmed by 2 bases and J by 1 base, leaving 11 bases between them.

A remark on this clone: Other DNA sequences in this specimen translate into the identical CDR3. The chain couples TRBV10-3 to TRBJ2-7; D unclear. The ends were cut back, 3 bases at V and 1 base at J, with 4 bases in the middle. Germline CDR1 and CDR2: ENHRY and SYGVKD. This CDR3 has 12 amino acids. The DNA for the CDR3 is TGTGCCATCAGTGACAGTTCCTACGAGCAGTACTTC. Its translation is CAISDSSYEQYF.

This rearrangement joins TRBV6-5 to TRBJ2-7; D tentatively reads TRBD1 or TRBD2 (6 bases each). This CDR3 is built from 13 residues. The V end was cut by 3 bases, the J end by 4 bases, with 10 bases between. CDR1 and CDR2 from the germline V gene are MNHEY and SVGAGI. CDR3 protein: CASSYTGTYEQYF. CDR3 bases: TGTGCCAGCAGTTATACAGGGACTTACGAGCAGTACTTC.

CDR3 in amino acids: CASSLTKSALRSTDTQYF. DNA of the CDR3: TGTGCCAGCAGCTTGACAAAAAGCGCTCTCCGTAGCACAGATACGCAGTATTTT. This sequence joins TRBV5-6 and TRBJ2-3; D is ambiguous. The V and J ends lost 1 base and 0 bases respectively, with 18 bases between them. Looked up from germline, CDR1 is SGHDT and CDR2 is YYEEEE. This CDR3 is 18 amino acids long.

This clone was picked up a small number of times. The genes are TRBV11-2 and TRBJ1-2; the D gene is possibly TRBD1 (5 bases). The V and J ends lost 5 bases and 2 bases respectively, with 15 bases between them. This CDR3 has 15 residues. Germline CDR1 is SGHAT and CDR2 is FQNNGV. CDR3 in amino acids: CASSHLRRDNYGYTF. DNA for the CDR3: TGTGCCAGCAGCCACCTAAGGCGGGACAACTATGGCTACACCTTC.

The chain links TRBV29-1 to TRBJ2-6; D unclear. V gave up 5 bases and J gave up 0 bases, with 5 bases separating them. The germline V gene encodes CDR1 SQVTM and CDR2 ANQGSEA. The length of the CDR3 is 13 residues. The CDR3 reads CSVCFSGANVLTF. The CDR3 DNA sequence: TGCAGCGTTTGCTTCTCTGGGGCCAACGTCCTGACTTTC. The full variable domain, completed using reference TRBV29-1 and TRBJ2-6, is SAVISQKPSRDICQRGTSLTIQCQVDSQVTMMFWYRQQPGQSLTLIATANQGSEATYESGFVIDKFPISRPNLTFSTLTVSNMSPEDSSIYLCSVCFSGANVLTFGAGSRLTVL.